The 23 T cell receptor beta chains below were found in one sample sequenced in a study of T cell responses to AZD1222 COVID-19 vaccine (dated by TCRdb to about 2021). Libraries were prepared through the immunoSEQ multiplex PCR assay. Entries here come from immuneACCESS through TCRdb and include only in-frame sequences with V and J called. Some clones fail to appear in such tables; in the studies checked, an unresolved V gene covers under half of the shortfall, and the cause of the remainder is unknown. The sample table shows 160,000 or so clones, and 75% to 90% are seen once. The ten largest account for approximately 4.2% of the sample. The time point tag for this specimen amounts to: about 28 days (+/-7) after the second vaccine dose. Taken with the paper, the label for treatment or condition translates to: meningococcal conjugate vaccine given as trial control. Sequenced material: peripheral blood, taken 28 days after the second dose of the MenACWY control vaccine. These receptors were taken from an adult who received the MenACWY meningococcal vaccine as a control.

This chain connects TRBV28 to TRBJ2-3; no clear D. The germline V gene encodes CDR1 MDHEN and CDR2 SYDVKM. V was clipped by 5 bases and J by 3 bases, with 9 bases between them. The CDR3 contains 13 residues. The CDR3 protein is CASSRPKTDTQYF. The CDR3 nucleotides read TGTGCCAGCAGTCGGCCCAAGACAGATACGCAGTATTTT.

There are a few counts of this clone. J is TRBJ1-3 and V is TRBV7-9, with TRBD1 as a possible D gene (5 bases). CDR3 length: 15 residues. Looked up from germline, CDR1 is SEHNR and CDR2 is FQNEAQ (reference sequence). The V end lost 5 bases, the J end lost 0 bases, and 11 bases lay between the germline ends. The CDR3 is CASSLGQLSGNTIYF. Written as DNA, the CDR3 is TGTGCCAGCAGCCTGGGGCAGCTCTCTGGAAACACCATATATTTT.

CDR3 region: CASGTSATNEKLFF. The CDR3 region has the DNA TGTGCCAGCGGGACGAGTGCAACTAATGAAAAACTGTTTTTT. This chain connects TRBV19 to TRBJ1-4; D might be TRBD1 (5 bases). The CDR3 has 14 residues. Germline CDR1 reads LNHDA; CDR2 reads SQIVND (reference sequence). V lost 9 bases and J lost 0, with 11 bases in between.

This chain joins TRBV7-2 and TRBJ2-7, with unresolved D. Germline CDR1 is SGHTA and CDR2 is FQGNSA. There are 14 residues in the CDR3. Trimming pared 0 bases from V and 0 bases from J, leaving 6 bases between. The CDR3 spells CASSLASPSYEQYF. CDR3 nucleotides: TGTGCCAGCAGCTTAGCCAGTCCCTCCTACGAGCAGTACTTC.

The chain couples TRBV6-5 to TRBJ1-1; 7 positions agree with TRBD1. The CDR3 is made up of 11 amino acids. Trimming took 6 bases from V and 11 from J; bases not matched to a gene: 6. Germline CDR1 reads MNHEY; CDR2 reads SVGAGI. The chain's CDR3 is CASSHRGSAFF. The CDR3 region has the DNA TGTGCCAGCAGCCACAGGGGTTCGGCTTTCTTT.

The chain employs TRBV27 and TRBJ1-5, with 7 bases lining up with TRBD1. The germline V gene encodes CDR1 MNHEY and CDR2 SMNVEV (reference sequence). V lost 6 bases to trimming and J lost 2 bases; unmatched junction nucleotides: 4. The CDR3 extends over 14 amino acids. The CDR3 sequence: CASSFQGGNQPQHF. In DNA form, the CDR3 reads TGTGCCAGCAGCTTTCAGGGGGGCAATCAGCCCCAGCATTTT.

J is TRBJ2-1 and V is TRBV5-1; 9 bases are a match to TRBD2. Germline assignment: CDR1 SGHRS and CDR2 YFSETQ. CDR3 size: 16 residues. The V and J ends lost 4 bases and 4 bases, in that order; junction bases with no gene match: 9. CDR3 region: CASSRSPSGEYNEQFF. CDR3 sequence (DNA): TGCGCCAGCAGCCGTAGTCCTAGCGGGGAATACAATGAGCAGTTCTTC.

This clone was counted a single time. V and J are TRBV27 and TRBJ1-6, with 8 bases fitting TRBD1. This CDR3 comprises 14 residues. Germline lookup yields CDR1 MNHEY and CDR2 SMNVEV (reference sequence). V shed 4 bases and J 9 bases; nucleotides not matched to a gene: 5. This CDR3 reads CASSSQGESSPLHF. The CDR3 nucleotides are TGTGCCAGCAGTTCACAGGGGGAGAGTTCACCCCTCCACTTT.

The chain recombines TRBV30 with TRBJ2-5; no clear D. Germline CDR1 reads GTSNPN; CDR2 reads SVGIG (reference sequence). Trimming took 0 bases from V and 3 from J, leaving 8 bases between them. The CDR3 loop spans 13 amino acids. The CDR3 DNA follows: TGTGCCTGGAGTGTATCCTATGAAGAGACCCAGTACTTC. Its protein is CAWSVSYEETQYF.

This chain links TRBV10-3 with TRBJ2-4, with TRBD2 identical over 7 bases. Germline V gene data show CDR1 as ENHRY and CDR2 as SYGVKD. V gave up 0 bases and J gave up 7 bases; unmatched junction bases: 6. The CDR3 contains 15 residues. Here the CDR3 reads CAISESIWGGNIQYF. CDR3 bases: TGTGCCATCAGTGAGTCGATTTGGGGAGGGAACATTCAGTACTTC.

The chain combines TRBV7-9 with TRBJ2-1; 7 bases line up with TRBD1. Trimming removed 1 base from V and 3 bases from J; junction bases left unmatched: 9. CDR3 length equals 17 residues. The germline V gene has CDR1 SEHNR and CDR2 FQNEAQ (reference sequence). The CDR3 sequence: CASSLVLMTGNYNEQFF. CDR3 bases: TGTGCCAGCAGCTTAGTTCTTATGACAGGGAACTACAATGAGCAGTTCTTC. The entire variable domain, with the rest obtained from reference TRBV7-9 and TRBJ2-1, is as follows: DTGVSQNPRHKITKRGQNVTFRCDPISEHNRLYWYRQTLGQGPEFLTYFQNEAQLEKSRLLSDRFSAERPKGSFSTLEIQRTEQGDSAMYLCASSLVLMTGNYNEQFFGPGTRLTVL.

The chain has TRBV4-3 and TRBJ1-5; D unclear. CDR1 is LGHNA, CDR2 YSLEER, per germline. CDR3 length: 13 amino acids. Trimming took 1 base from V and 6 from J, leaving 7 bases between them. The CDR3 DNA follows: TGCGCCAGCAGCCAAGGGAGGTCTCAGCCCCAGCATTTT. Residues: CASSQGRSQPQHF.

The CDR3 loop is CASSQSPGPGQGARGYTF. In nucleotides, the CDR3 is TGTGCCAGCAGCCAGAGTCCGGGCCCGGGACAGGGGGCGAGGGGCTACACCTTC. The J gene is TRBJ1-2, the V gene TRBV3-1 (or the pseudogene TRBV3-2); 12 bases align to TRBD1. The CDR3 extends over 18 amino acids. The trim removed 3 bases at V and 8 bases at J, leaving 16 bases unmatched. CDR1 is LGHDT and CDR2 is YNNKEL in the germline V gene (reference sequence).

V usage is TRBV7-9 and J usage is TRBJ1-5; D is uncertain. Germline V lookup: CDR1 SEHNR, CDR2 FQNEAQ (reference sequence). CDR3 length: 13 residues. V was cut by 0 bases and J by 5 bases, with 5 bases left in between. Here the CDR3 DNA reads TGTGCCAGCAGCTTAGCAGGGTATCAGCCCCAGCATTTT. This encodes CASSLAGYQPQHF.

The rearrangement joins TRBV14 to TRBJ2-7, with D hard to call. V was cut by 1 base and J by 1 base, with 8 bases left in between. This CDR3 is 14 amino acids long. The V gene's germline CDR1 is SGHDN and CDR2 FVKESK. CDR3 loop: CASSQVGVSYEQYF. CDR3 bases: TGTGCCAGCAGCCAAGTAGGCGTTTCCTACGAGCAGTACTTC.

V and J are TRBV6-5 and TRBJ1-2, with D possibly matching TRBD1 (6 bases). V was cut by 6 bases and J by 3 bases, with 8 bases left in between. The CDR3 runs 12 residues. Germline V gene data show CDR1 as MNHEY and CDR2 as SVGAGI. The CDR3 region has the DNA TGTGCCAGCAGCCGGACAGACTATGGCTACACCTTC. Its translation is CASSRTDYGYTF.

The chain carries TRBV10-3 and TRBJ2-7; 7 bases agree with TRBD1. The CDR3 is made up of 13 amino acids. J was trimmed by 0 bases and V by 10 bases; bases with no gene match: 6. Germline assignment: CDR1 ENHRY and CDR2 SYGVKD. The CDR3 DNA follows: TGTGCCACTATTCCAGGGGGCTCCTACGAGCAGTACTTC. Translation: CATIPGGSYEQYF.

CDR3 nucleotides: TGTGCCAGCAGTGGGGACAGGGGCTCAAGCATAGGCAATCAGCCCCAGCATTTT. It yields the protein CASSGDRGSSIGNQPQHF. V usage is TRBV27 and J usage is TRBJ1-5; 10 positions match TRBD1. There are 18 residues in the CDR3. CDR1 and CDR2 (germline): MNHEY, SMNVEV (reference sequence). V lost 5 bases to trimming and J lost 2 bases; unmatched junction nucleotides: 12.

This chain uses TRBV7-2 with TRBJ1-1; D unclear. This CDR3 has 13 amino acids. V lost 5 bases to trimming and J lost 1 base, with 8 bases between them. Germline V gene data show CDR1 as SGHTA and CDR2 as FQGNSA. The chain's CDR3 is CASSPPGNTEAFF. The CDR3, as DNA: TGTGCCAGCAGCCCCCCAGGGAACACTGAAGCTTTCTTT.

The chain links TRBV5-1 to TRBJ1-2; D possibly corresponds to TRBD1 (5 bases). This CDR3 spans 13 amino acids. V shed 1 base and J shed 6 bases, with 10 bases lying between them. Germline V gene lookup returns CDR1 SGHRS and CDR2 YFSETQ. CDR3 DNA: TGCGCCAGCAGCTTGCAAGGGGAGGATGGCTACACCTTC. This gives the protein CASSLQGEDGYTF.

V gene TRBV10-3 combines with J gene TRBJ2-7; the match to TRBD1 covers 7 bases. V was pared by 4 bases and J by 3 bases, with 3 bases of the junction left unmatched. CDR3 length: 13 amino acids. Germline V gene data show CDR1 as ENHRY and CDR2 as SYGVKD. The CDR3 nucleotides read TGTGCCATCAGTGGTGGGACAGTCTACGAGCAGTACTTC. Its protein product is CAISGGTVYEQYF.

The CDR3 loop reads CASSDRANTGELFF. The CDR3 DNA follows: TGTGCCAGCAGTGACAGGGCGAACACCGGGGAGCTGTTTTTT. The chain recombines TRBV6-4 with TRBJ2-2; D is unclear. The V end was cut by 2 bases, the J end by 0 bases, with 4 bases between. CDR3 length: 14 amino acids. Germline CDR1 MRHNA, CDR2 SNTAGT.

J is TRBJ1-5 and V is TRBV20-1; D call uncertain. The V end was cut by 3 bases, the J end by 0 bases, with 6 bases between. Germline lookup yields CDR1 DFQATT and CDR2 SNEGSKA (reference sequence). The CDR3 contains 13 residues. The CDR3 DNA is TGCAGTGCTAGTGGGTATAGCAATCAGCCCCAGCATTTT. Amino acid sequence: CSASGYSNQPQHF.